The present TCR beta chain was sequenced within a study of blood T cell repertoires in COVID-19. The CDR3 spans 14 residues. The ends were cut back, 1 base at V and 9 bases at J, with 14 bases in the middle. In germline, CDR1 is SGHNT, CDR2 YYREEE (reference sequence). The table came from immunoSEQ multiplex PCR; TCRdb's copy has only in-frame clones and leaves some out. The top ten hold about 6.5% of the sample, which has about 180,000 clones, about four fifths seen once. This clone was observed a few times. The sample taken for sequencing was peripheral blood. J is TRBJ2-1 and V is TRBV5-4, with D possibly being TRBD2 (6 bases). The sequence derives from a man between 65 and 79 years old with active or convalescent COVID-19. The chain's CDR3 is CASSLRSSATEQFF. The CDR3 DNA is TGTGCCAGCAGCTTGAGGTCTAGCGCGACTGAGCAGTTCTTC.